This T cell receptor beta chain was identified in a study of T cells after yellow fever vaccination. About the study: Preparation of fractions with low cell numbers was performed using SMART-Seq v4 Ultra Low Input.

Deletions cut 6 bases from V and 6 bases from J, with 9 bases between. Germline lookup yields CDR1 MNHGY and CDR2 SVAAGI. The CDR3 length is 12 residues. From the 5' RACE reads, TCRdb called clonotypes with MiXCR, one entry per CDR3 protein. The table has a few hundred thousand distinct CDR3 sequences, under 14% seen once. Study outcomes and limitations: Overall, a small share of clonotypes was seen in both CD4 and CD8 compartments. A large majority of primary-vaccination clones showed up again after the booster (approximately 96% CD4, 85% to 90% CD8). The presence of abundant clonotypes contaminating from the bulk population was possible in FACS-sorted repertoires.

This clonotype was seen a handful of times. What it binds is not known. Material: PBMCs, obtained on the day of the first yellow fever vaccination. The rearrangement uses TRBV6-9 and TRBJ1-5; D is unclear. The origin of this receptor is a man aged 18 to 30 who received the YFV17D yellow fever vaccine. CDR3 coding DNA: TGTGCCAGCAGCGCCCGGATTCAGCCCCAGCATTTT. Its protein product is CASSARIQPQHF.